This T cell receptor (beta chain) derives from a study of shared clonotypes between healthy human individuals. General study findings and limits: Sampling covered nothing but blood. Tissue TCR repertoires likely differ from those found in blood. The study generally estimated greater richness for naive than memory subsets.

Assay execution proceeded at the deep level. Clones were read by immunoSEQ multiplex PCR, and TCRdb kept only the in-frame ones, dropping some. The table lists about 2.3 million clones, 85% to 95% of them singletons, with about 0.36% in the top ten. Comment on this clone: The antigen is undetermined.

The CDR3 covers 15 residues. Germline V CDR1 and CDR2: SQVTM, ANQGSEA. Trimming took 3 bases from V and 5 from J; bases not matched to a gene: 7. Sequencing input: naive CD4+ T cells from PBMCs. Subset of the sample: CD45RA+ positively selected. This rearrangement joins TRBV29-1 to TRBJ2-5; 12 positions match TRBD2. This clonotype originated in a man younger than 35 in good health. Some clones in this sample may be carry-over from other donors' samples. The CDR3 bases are TGCAGCGTTGATCCTAGCGGGAGGGCCGGGGAGACCCAGTACTTC. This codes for CSVDPSGRAGETQYF.